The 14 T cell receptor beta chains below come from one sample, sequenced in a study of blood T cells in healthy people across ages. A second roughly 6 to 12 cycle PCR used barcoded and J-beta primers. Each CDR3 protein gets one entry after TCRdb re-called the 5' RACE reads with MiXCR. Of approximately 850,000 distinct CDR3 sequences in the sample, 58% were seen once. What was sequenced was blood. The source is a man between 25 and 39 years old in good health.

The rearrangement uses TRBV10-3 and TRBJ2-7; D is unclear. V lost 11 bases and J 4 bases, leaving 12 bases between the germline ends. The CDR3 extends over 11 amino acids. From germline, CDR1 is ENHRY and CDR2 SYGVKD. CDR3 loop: CAFGGPYEQYF. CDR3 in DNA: TGTGCCTTCGGCGGTCCGTACGAGCAGTACTTC.

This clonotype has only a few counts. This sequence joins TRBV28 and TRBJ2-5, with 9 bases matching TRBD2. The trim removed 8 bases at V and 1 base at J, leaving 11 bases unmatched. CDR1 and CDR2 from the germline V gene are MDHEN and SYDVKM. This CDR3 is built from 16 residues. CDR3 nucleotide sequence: TGTGCCAGCGGCAGACTAGCGGAGGGACTCCAAGAGACCCAGTACTTC. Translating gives CASGRLAEGLQETQYF.

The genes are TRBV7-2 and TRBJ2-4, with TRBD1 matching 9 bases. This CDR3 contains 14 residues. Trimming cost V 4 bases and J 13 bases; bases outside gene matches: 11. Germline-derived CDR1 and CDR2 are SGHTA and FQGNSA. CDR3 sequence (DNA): TGTGCCAGCAGCTCAGGGACAGGGCTACATGAGCAGTACTTC. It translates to CASSSGTGLHEQYF.

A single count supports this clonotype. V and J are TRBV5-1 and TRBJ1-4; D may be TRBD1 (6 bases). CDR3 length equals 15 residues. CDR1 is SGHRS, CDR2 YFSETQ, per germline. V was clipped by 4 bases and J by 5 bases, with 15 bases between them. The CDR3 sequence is CASSGTGTLNEKLFF. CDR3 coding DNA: TGCGCCAGCAGCGGTACCGGGACACTAAATGAAAAACTGTTTTTT.

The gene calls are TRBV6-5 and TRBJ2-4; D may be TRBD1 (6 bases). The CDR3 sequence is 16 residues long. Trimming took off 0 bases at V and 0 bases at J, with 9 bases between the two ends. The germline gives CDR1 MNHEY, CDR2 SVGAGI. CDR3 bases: TGTGCCAGCAGTTACTCCGGGACACCAGCCAAAAACATTCAGTACTTC. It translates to CASSYSGTPAKNIQYF.

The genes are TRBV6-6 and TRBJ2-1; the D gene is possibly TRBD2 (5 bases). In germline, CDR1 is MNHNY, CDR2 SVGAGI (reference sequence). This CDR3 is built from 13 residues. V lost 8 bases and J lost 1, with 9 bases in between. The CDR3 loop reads CASSPGSYNEQFF. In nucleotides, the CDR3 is TGTGCCAGCTCACCGGGGTCCTACAATGAGCAGTTCTTC.

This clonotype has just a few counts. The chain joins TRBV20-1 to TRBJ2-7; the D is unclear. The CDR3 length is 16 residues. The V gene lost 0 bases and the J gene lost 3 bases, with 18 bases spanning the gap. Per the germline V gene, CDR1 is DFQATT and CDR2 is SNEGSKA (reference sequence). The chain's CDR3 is CSARDMTVPDLYEQYF. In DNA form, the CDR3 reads TGCAGTGCTAGAGATATGACCGTTCCGGACCTCTACGAGCAGTACTTC.

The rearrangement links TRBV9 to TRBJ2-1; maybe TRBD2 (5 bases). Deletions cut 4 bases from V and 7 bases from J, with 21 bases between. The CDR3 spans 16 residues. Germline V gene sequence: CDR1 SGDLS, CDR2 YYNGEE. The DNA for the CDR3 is TGTGCCAGCAGCCCCGAGGAGAGGGTAACTTTGAATGAGCAGTTCTTC. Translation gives CASSPEERVTLNEQFF.

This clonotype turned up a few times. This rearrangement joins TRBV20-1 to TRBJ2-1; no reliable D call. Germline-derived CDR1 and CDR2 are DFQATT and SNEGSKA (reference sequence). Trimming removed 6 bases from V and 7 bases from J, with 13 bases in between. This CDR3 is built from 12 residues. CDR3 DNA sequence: TGCAGTGCCCCGGACGTAGGAAATGAGCAGTTCTTC. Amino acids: CSAPDVGNEQFF.

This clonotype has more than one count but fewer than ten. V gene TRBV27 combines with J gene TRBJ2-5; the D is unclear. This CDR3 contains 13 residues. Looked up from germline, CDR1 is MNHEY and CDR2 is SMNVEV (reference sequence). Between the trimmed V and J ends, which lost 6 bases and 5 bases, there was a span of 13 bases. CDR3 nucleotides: TGTGCCAGCAGACCTATCCCTCGCGAGACCCAGTACTTC. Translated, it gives CASRPIPRETQYF.

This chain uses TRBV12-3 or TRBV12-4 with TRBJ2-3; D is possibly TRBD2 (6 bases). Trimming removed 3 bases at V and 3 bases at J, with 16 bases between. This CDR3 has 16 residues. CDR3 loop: CASSFPRRGRTDTQYF. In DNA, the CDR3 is TGTGCCAGCAGTTTTCCAAGGCGGGGTAGGACAGATACGCAGTATTTT.

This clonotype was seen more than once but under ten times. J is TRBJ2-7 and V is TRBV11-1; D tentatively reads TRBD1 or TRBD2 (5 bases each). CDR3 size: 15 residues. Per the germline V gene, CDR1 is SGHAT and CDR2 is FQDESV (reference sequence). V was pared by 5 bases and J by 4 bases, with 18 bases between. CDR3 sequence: CASSPRRGDSYEQYF. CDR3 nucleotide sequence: TGTGCCAGCAGCCCCCGGCGAGGGGATTCGTACGAGCAGTACTTC. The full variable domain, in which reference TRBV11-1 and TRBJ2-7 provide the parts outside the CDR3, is EAEVAQSPRYKITEKSQAVAFWCDPISGHATLYWYRQILGQGPELLVQFQDESVVDDSQLPKDRFSAERLKGVDSTLKIQPAELGDSAMYLCASSPRRGDSYEQYFGPGTRLTVT.

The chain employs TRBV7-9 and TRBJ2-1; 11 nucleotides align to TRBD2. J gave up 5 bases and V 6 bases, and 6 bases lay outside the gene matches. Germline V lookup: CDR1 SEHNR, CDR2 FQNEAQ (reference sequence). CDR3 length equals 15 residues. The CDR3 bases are TGTGCCAGCAGGCCGGGACTAGCGGTCCACAATGAGCAGTTCTTC. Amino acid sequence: CASRPGLAVHNEQFF.

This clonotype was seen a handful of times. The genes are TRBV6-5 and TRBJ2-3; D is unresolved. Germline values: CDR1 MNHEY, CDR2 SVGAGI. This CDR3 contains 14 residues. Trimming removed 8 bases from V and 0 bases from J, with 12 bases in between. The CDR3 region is CASRRLSSTDTQYF. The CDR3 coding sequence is TGTGCCAGCCGGCGTCTGTCTAGCACAGATACGCAGTATTTT.